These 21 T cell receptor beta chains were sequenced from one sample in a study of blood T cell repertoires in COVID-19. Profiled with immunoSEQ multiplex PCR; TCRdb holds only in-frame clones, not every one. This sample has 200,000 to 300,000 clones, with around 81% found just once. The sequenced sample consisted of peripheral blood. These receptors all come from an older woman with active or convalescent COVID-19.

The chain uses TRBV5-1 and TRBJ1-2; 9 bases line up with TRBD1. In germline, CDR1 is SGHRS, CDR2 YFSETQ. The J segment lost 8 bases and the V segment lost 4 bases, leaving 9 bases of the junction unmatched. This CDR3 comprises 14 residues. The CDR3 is CASSPGQGSSGYTF. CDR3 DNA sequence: TGCGCCAGCAGCCCTGGACAGGGGTCGAGCGGCTACACCTTC.

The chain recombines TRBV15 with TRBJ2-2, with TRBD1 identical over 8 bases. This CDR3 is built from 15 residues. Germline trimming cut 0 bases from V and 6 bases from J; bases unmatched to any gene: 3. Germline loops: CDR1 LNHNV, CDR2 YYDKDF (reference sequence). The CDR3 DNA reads TGTGCCACCAGCAGAGACAGGGGGCAGGCCGGGGAGCTGTTTTTT. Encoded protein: CATSRDRGQAGELFF.

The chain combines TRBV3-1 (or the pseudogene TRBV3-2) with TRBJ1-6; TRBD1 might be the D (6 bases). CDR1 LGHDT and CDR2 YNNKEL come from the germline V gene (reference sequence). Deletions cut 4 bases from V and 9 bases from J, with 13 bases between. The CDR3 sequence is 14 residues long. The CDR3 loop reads CASSPTGGFSPLHF. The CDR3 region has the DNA TGTGCCAGCAGCCCGACAGGAGGATTTTCACCCCTCCACTTT.

The CDR3 coding sequence is TGCGCCAGCAGCCAAGAAACGGGGATCCCGTCCTACGAGCAGTACTTC. Translation: CASSQETGIPSYEQYF. The chain links TRBV4-1 to TRBJ2-7; tentative D call: TRBD2 (5 bases). V lost 0 bases, J lost 1 base, and 13 bases lay in between. CDR1 is MGHRA, CDR2 YSYEKL, per germline. The CDR3 length is 16 residues.

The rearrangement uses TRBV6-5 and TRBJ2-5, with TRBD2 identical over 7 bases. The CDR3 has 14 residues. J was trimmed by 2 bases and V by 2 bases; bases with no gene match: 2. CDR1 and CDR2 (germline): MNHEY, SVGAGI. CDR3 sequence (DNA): TGTGCCAGCAGTTACCACGGGGGGCAAGAGACCCAGTACTTC. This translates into CASSYHGGQETQYF.

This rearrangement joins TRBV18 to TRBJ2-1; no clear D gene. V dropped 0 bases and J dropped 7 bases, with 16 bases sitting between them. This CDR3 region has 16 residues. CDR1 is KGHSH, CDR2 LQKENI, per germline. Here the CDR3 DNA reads TGTGCCAGCTCACCACCAGAGTACCCGATGAGGAATGAGCAGTTCTTC. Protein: CASSPPEYPMRNEQFF.

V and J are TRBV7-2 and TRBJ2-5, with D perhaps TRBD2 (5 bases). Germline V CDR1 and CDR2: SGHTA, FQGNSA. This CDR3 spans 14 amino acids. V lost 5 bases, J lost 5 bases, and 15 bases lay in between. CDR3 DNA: TGTGCCAGCAGCCCATCGTACCGAGGGGAGACCCAGTACTTC. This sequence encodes CASSPSYRGETQYF.

CDR3 in DNA: TGTGCCAGCAGCTTAGGGTCGGGTCCCGGGGAGCTGTTTTTT. Translating it yields CASSLGSGPGELFF. This chain links TRBV7-2 with TRBJ2-2; no clear D. The CDR3 totals 14 residues. Trimming shortened V by 1 base and J by 6 bases, and 9 bases separated the two germline ends. Germline V gives CDR1 SGHTA, CDR2 FQGNSA.

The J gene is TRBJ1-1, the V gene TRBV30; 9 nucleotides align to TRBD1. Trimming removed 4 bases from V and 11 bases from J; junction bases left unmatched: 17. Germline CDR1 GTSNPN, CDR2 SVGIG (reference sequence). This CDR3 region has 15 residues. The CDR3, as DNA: TGTGCCTGGATGAGGGGAAACAGGGGGCAGTTAGAGGCTTTCTTT. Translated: CAWMRGNRGQLEAFF.

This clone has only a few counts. The CDR3 DNA is TGCGCCAGCAGACAGGGGGGGACTGAAGCTTTCTTT. It is translated as CASRQGGTEAFF. The rearrangement links TRBV5-1 to TRBJ1-1; 8 bases agree with TRBD1. CDR1 and CDR2 from the germline V gene are SGHRS and YFSETQ. After removal of 5 bases from V and 5 bases from J, the junction contained 2 bases not matched to a gene. CDR3 size: 12 residues.

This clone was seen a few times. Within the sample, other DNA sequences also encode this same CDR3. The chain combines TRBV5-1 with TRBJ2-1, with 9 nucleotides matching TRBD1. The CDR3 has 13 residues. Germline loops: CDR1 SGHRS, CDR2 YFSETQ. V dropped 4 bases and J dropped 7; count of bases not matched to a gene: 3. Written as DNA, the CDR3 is TGCGCCAGCAGCAGACAGGGGGGGAATGAGCAGTTCTTC. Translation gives CASSRQGGNEQFF.

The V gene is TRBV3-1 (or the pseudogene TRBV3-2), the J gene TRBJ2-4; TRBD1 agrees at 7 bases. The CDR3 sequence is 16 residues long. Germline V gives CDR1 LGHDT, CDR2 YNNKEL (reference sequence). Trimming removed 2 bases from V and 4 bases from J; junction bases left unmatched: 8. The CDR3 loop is CASSQNLGTVKNIQYF. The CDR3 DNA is TGTGCCAGCAGCCAAAATTTAGGGACAGTGAAAAACATTCAGTACTTC.

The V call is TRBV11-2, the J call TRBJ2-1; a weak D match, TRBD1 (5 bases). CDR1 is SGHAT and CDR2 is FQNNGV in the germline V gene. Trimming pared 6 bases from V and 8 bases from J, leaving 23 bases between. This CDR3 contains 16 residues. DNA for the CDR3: TGTGCCAGCAGAGGAGAAGGGCAGGGTTATTACCATGAGCAGTTCTTC. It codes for CASRGEGQGYYHEQFF. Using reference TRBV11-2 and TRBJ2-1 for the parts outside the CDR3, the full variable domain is EAGVAQSPRYKIIEKRQSVAFWCNPISGHATLYWYQQILGQGPKLLIQFQNNGVVDDSQLPKDRFSAERLKGVDSTLKIQPAKLEDSAVYLCASRGEGQGYYHEQFFGPGTRLTVL.

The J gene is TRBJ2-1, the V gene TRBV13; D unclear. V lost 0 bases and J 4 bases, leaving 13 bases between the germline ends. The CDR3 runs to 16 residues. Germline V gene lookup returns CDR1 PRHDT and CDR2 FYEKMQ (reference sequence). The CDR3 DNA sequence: TGTGCCAGCAGCTTAGGATCCAGCGAACTATACAATGAGCAGTTCTTC. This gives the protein CASSLGSSELYNEQFF.

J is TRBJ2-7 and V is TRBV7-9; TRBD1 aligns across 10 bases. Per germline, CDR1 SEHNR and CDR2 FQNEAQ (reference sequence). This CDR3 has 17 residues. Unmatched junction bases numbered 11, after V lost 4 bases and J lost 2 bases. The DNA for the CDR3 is TGTGCCAGCAGCTCCCGATCCCGCGGGACAGGGGCCTACGAGCAGTACTTC. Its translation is CASSSRSRGTGAYEQYF. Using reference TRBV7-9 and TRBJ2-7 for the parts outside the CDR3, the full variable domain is DTGVSQNPRHKITKRGQNVTFRCDPISEHNRLYWYRQTLGQGPEFLTYFQNEAQLEKSRLLSDRFSAERPKGSFSTLEIQRTEQGDSAMYLCASSSRSRGTGAYEQYFGPGTRLTVT.

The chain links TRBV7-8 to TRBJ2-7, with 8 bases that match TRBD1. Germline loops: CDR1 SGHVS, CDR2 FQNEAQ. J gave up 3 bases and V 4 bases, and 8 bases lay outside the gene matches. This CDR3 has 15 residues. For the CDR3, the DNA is TGTGCCAGCAGCTCGAATTTAGGGACAGGCTACGAGCAGTACTTC. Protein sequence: CASSSNLGTGYEQYF. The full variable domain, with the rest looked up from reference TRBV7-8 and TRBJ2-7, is GAGVSQSPRYKVAKRGQDVALRCDPISGHVSLFWYQQALGQGPEFLTYFQNEAQLDKSGLPSDRFFAERPEGSVSTLKIQRTQQEDSAVYLCASSSNLGTGYEQYFGPGTRLTVT.

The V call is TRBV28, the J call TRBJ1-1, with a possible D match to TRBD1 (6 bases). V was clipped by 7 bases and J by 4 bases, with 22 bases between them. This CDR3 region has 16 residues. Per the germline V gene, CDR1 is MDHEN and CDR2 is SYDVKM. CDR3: CASTTPRGRGGTEAFF. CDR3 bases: TGTGCCAGCACCACCCCCCGCGGCAGGGGTGGCACTGAAGCTTTCTTT.

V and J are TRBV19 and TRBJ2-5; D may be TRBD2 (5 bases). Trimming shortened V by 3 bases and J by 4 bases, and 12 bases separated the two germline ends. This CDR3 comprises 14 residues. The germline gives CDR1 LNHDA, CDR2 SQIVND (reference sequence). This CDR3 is CASSIRNSVETQYF. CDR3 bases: TGTGCCAGTAGTATCAGGAATAGCGTAGAGACCCAGTACTTC.

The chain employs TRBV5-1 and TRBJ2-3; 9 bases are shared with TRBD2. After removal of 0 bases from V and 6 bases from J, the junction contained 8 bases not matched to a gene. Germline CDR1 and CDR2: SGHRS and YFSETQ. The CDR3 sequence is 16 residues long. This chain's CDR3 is CASSLGLAGIGDTQYF. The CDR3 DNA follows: TGCGCCAGCAGCTTGGGGCTAGCGGGGATAGGTGATACGCAGTATTTT.

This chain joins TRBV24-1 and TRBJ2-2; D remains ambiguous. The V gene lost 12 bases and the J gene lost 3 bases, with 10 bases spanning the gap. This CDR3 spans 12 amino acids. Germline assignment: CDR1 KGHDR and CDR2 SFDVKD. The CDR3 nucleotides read TGTGCCTCCCAACCAGACACCGGGGAGCTGTTTTTT. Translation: CASQPDTGELFF.

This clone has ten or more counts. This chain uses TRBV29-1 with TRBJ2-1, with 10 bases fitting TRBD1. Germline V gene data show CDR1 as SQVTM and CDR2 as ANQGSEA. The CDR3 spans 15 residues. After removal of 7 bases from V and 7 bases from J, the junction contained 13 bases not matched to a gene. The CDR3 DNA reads TGCAGCGCTACAGGGAGACAGGGGGCAGTAAATGAGCAGTTCTTC. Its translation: CSATGRQGAVNEQFF.